This T cell receptor (beta chain) was sequenced for a study of shared clonotypes between healthy human individuals. General study points: Non-shared clonotypes were found to have lower generation probabilities than the clonotypes that were shared by all four of the sorted-subset donors.

In the CD4+ fraction, cells were divided into CD45RA+ naive and CD45RA-negative memory subsets. Germline-derived CDR1 and CDR2 are SGHVS and FNYEAQ. V lost 0 bases to trimming and J lost 0 bases; unmatched junction nucleotides: 7. The CDR3 loop spans 18 amino acids. Each sorted subset replicate got 200 ng genomic DNA, roughly 27,000 genomes. Per the study methods: Without quality scores, immunoSEQ junctional reads could not be filtered like full-length reads. Data came from immunoSEQ multiplex PCR; TCRdb stores just in-frame clones and leaves some out. From that table come the V and J calls and clone size; the DNA was used to work out D and trimming. The table records 1.4 million to 1.5 million clones, roughly 97% of them present only once. With regard to this clone: Antigen: not known.

Specimen: naive CD4+ T cells sorted from blood. Subset in this sample: CD45RA+ positively selected. This TCR derives from a man between 25 and 39 years old in good health. The chain uses TRBV7-6 and TRBJ2-7; 11 bases are shared with TRBD2. The CDR3 region has the DNA TGTGCCAGCAGCTTAGCGGCGATGACTAGCGGGGCCTCCTACGAGCAGTACTTC. It is translated as CASSLAAMTSGASYEQYF.